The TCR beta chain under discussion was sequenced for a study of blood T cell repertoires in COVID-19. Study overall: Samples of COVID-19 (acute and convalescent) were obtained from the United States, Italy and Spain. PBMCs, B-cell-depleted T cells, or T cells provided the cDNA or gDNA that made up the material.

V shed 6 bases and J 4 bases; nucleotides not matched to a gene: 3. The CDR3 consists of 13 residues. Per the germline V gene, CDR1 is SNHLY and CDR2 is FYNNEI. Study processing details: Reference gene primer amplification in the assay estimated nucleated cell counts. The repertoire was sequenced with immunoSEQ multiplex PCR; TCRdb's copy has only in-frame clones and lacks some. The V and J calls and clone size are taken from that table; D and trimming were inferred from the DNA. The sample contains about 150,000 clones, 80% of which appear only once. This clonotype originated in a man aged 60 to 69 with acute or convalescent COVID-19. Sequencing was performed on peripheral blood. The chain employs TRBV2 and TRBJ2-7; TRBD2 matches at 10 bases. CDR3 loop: CASRPAGGYEQYF. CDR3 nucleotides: TGTGCCAGCAGGCCAGCGGGAGGGTACGAGCAGTACTTC.